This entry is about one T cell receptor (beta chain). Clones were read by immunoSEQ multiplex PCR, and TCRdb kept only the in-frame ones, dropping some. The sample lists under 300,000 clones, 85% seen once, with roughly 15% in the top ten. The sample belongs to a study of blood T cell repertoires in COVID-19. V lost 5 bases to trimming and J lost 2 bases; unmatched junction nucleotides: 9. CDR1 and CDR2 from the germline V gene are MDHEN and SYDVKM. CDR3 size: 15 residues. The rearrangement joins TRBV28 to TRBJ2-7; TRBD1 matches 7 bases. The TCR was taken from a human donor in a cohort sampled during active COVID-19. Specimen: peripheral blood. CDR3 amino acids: CASSHGQVGAYEQYF. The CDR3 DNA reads TGTGCCAGCAGTCATGGACAGGTCGGAGCCTACGAGCAGTACTTC.